This T cell receptor beta chain was documented in a study of blood T cell repertoires in COVID-19 (TCRdb year 2020). The study in broad terms: Samples from collaborators originated in the United States, Italy and Spain and spanned both the acute and convalescent phases of COVID-19. The repertoires were released in a freely available public database meant as a resource for research on the immune response to SARS-CoV-2. Samples were obtained from the ongoing ImmuneRACE study (first 160 participants) and from 1,254 subjects provided by 6 global collaborators. The dataset comprised deeply sampled blood TCRbeta repertoires from subjects exposed to, actively infected with, or recovered from COVID-19. The prospective study material was composed of cDNA or gDNA derived from T cells, B-cell-depleted T cells, or PBMCs. Where available, HLA class I and class II types were taken from metadata supplied by the sample provider and were not determined by assay-based typing. Nearly every sample came with metadata listing a de-identified subject ID, COVID-19 status, age in years and sex.

In regard to this clone: The antigen it recognizes is unknown. Per-nucleotide qualities are absent, and no much larger clonotype sits a single base away.

TCRbeta CDR3 regions were amplified from genomic DNA by means of the immunoSEQ Assay, a bias-controlled multiplex PCR. The published analysis was carried out like this. Within the assay, amplification of reference gene primers was used to estimate how many nucleated cells each sample contained. To quantify the absolute abundance of each unique TCRbeta CDR3 rearrangement, sequence reads were collapsed and filtered. For each sample, productive Simpson clonality was calculated by taking the square root of Simpson's diversity index across productive rearrangements. What TCRdb holds here is the immuneACCESS table cut down to in-frame rearrangements. Part of the clones is not present; checked against another copy, under half of the missing clones reflect an unresolved V gene, and the others are unexplained. That table gives V, J and clone size, and the DNA gave D and trimming. This sample is represented by about 75,000 clones; around 83% of them were singletons. About 22% of the sample rests with the top ten.

CDR1 and CDR2 were assigned from the germline V gene as SGHVS and FQNEAQ. From cysteine to phenylalanine, the CDR3 is 14 amino acids long. Solely the CDR3 DNA is kept, with 42 bases framed from the first base. V is pared back by 1 base and J by 6 bases, with 11 bases lying between the germline termini. The paper's findings and limits, for the study overall: The quantity of clinical and demographic metadata differed by source and by participant and was supplied without curation.

Each collaborating institution followed its own protocols to collect whole blood in K2EDTA tubes. For TCRbeta analysis, collaborator samples were shipped as frozen whole blood, as isolated PBMCs, or as DNA extracted from either sample type. The V and J segments used are TRBV7-8 and TRBJ2-3; the best D guess is TRBD2, with 6 bases matching. This clonotype was sampled from a woman aged 50 to 60 with acute or convalescent COVID-19. The sequenced sample was peripheral blood. The CDR3 reads CASSLGVGGDTQYF. The nucleotide sequence reads TGTGCCAGCAGCTTAGGAGTCGGAGGGGATACGCAGTATTTT.